What follows are 30 T cell receptor beta chains derived from one specimen sequenced in a study of human T cells and chemical hapten exposure. Using its own MiXCR run on the RACE reads, TCRdb lists one record per CDR3 protein. The sample consists of around 100,000 distinct CDR3 sequences, approximately 11% of them appearing once. Described time point: patch test 1, 2 weeks after DPC sensitization. The sample's treatment: therapeutic diphenylcyclopropenone sensitization with weekly scalp DPC. The specimen was whole blood, collected in connection with sensitization to the hapten diphenylcyclopropenone (DPC). These receptors were collected from a woman in her thirties or forties with alopecia areata. Some clones in this sample may be carry-over from other donors' samples.

This clonotype was recorded at least ten times. The CDR3 nucleotides read TGTGCCACCAAGGGTCATGGCTACACCTTC. This gives the protein CATKGHGYTF. The V gene is TRBV7-9, the J gene TRBJ1-2; D unresolved. The V end was cut by 10 bases, the J end by 6 bases, with 9 bases between. The CDR3 contains 10 residues. Germline assignment: CDR1 SEHNR and CDR2 FQNEAQ (reference sequence).

The chain uses TRBV28 and TRBJ1-5; D might be TRBD1 (6 bases). V lost 3 bases to trimming and J lost 7 bases, with 13 bases between them. Germline V CDR1 and CDR2: MDHEN, SYDVKM. This CDR3 has 14 amino acids. The CDR3 nucleotides are TGTGCCAGCAGTTTCAGGGGTCCGGGGCAGCCCCAGCATTTT. It yields the protein CASSFRGPGQPQHF.

This clonotype has just a few counts. The chain is built from TRBV28 and TRBJ1-1, with TRBD1 matching 7 bases. Germline lookup yields CDR1 MDHEN and CDR2 SYDVKM. The CDR3 contains 18 residues. V was clipped by 3 bases and J by 1 base; unmatched bases: 14. The CDR3 protein is CASSLNPGAGGRNTEAFF. Written as DNA, the CDR3 is TGTGCCAGCAGTTTGAACCCCGGGGCAGGGGGTAGGAACACTGAAGCTTTCTTT.

This chain connects TRBV6-6 to TRBJ1-3; no reliable D call. The CDR3 runs 15 residues. Trimming left V 0 bases short and J 0 bases short, with 6 bases between. The germline V gene has CDR1 MNHNY and CDR2 SVGAGI (reference sequence). This CDR3 is CASSYSVDSGNTIYF. In nucleotides, the CDR3 is TGTGCCAGCAGTTACTCGGTAGACTCTGGAAACACCATATATTTT.

This clonotype was found many times. The chain recombines TRBV10-3 with TRBJ1-3; D is ambiguous. The germline V gene encodes CDR1 ENHRY and CDR2 SYGVKD. The CDR3 is made up of 14 amino acids. The V end was cut by 7 bases, the J end by 1 base, with 11 bases between. The CDR3 protein is CAIMTDGSGNTIYF. The CDR3 nucleotides are TGTGCCATCATGACGGACGGTTCTGGAAACACCATATATTTT.

The chain recombines TRBV3-1 with TRBJ2-2; a weak D match, TRBD2 (6 bases). The CDR3 totals 16 residues. The germline V gene has CDR1 LGHDT and CDR2 YNNKEL (reference sequence). Trimming took 1 base from V and 8 from J, leaving 17 bases between them. The CDR3 loop is CASSQVEGLAPGELFF. CDR3 nucleotides: TGTGCCAGCAGCCAAGTTGAGGGACTCGCCCCGGGGGAGCTGTTTTTT.

This CDR3 reads CASGSRNGAFQRAFF. The CDR3 bases are TGTGCTAGTGGTTCCCGAAACGGAGCTTTTCAGAGGGCTTTCTTT. J is TRBJ1-1 and V is TRBV12-5; the D is unclear. Trimming pared 4 bases from V and 11 bases from J, leaving 23 bases between. This CDR3 is built from 15 residues. Per germline, CDR1 LGHNT and CDR2 FRNRAP.

This sequence joins TRBV7-2 and TRBJ2-7, with 7 bases matching TRBD1. Germline-derived CDR1 and CDR2 are SGHTA and FQGNSA. V lost 2 bases, J lost 6 bases, and 10 bases stayed unmatched. The CDR3 runs 15 residues. This CDR3 is CASSLSTGAFGEQYF. The CDR3 region has the DNA TGTGCCAGCAGCTTATCCACAGGGGCGTTCGGCGAGCAGTACTTC.

This clonotype turned up a few times. The chain uses TRBV6-5 and TRBJ1-4; D is perhaps TRBD1 (5 bases). Germline CDR1 reads MNHEY; CDR2 reads SVGAGI. The CDR3 has 15 amino acids. Trimming took 4 bases from V and 3 from J, leaving 12 bases between them. CDR3 DNA: TGTGCCAGCAGTTCTCGACGGGGGGCTAATGAAAAACTGTTTTTT. Protein sequence: CASSSRRGANEKLFF.

This chain uses TRBV29-1 with TRBJ1-2, with D hard to call. V was shortened by 4 bases and J by 4 bases, with 13 bases between the two germline ends. Germline V gene data show CDR1 as SQVTM and CDR2 as ANQGSEA. This CDR3 region has 13 residues. The CDR3 region has the DNA TGCAGCGTTGTACCCAATCGTGCCTATGGCTACACCTTC. It encodes CSVVPNRAYGYTF.

The chain links TRBV18 to TRBJ1-2; D may be TRBD1 (5 bases). The CDR3 runs 13 residues. V was pared by 6 bases and J by 6 bases, with 14 bases between. Germline CDR1 is KGHSH and CDR2 is LQKENI. In nucleotides, the CDR3 is TGTGCCAGCTCGCTTGACAGAGGAAATGGCTACACCTTC. This encodes CASSLDRGNGYTF.

This clonotype was found a few times. DNA for the CDR3: TGTGCCAGCAGCCAAGAGGGACTAGCGGGAGCGAGTGAGCAGTTCTTC. Its protein is CASSQEGLAGASEQFF. The chain employs TRBV4-2 and TRBJ2-1, with 14 bases identical to TRBD2. The CDR3 sequence is 16 residues long. J gave up 9 bases and V 0 bases, and 4 bases lay outside the gene matches. Per the germline V gene, CDR1 is LGHNA and CDR2 is YNFKEQ.

This clonotype has a handful of counts. V gene TRBV6-1 combines with J gene TRBJ2-2; D is possibly TRBD2 (5 bases). Germline V CDR1 and CDR2: MNHNS, SASEGT. The CDR3 spans 15 residues. V shed 4 bases and J shed 1 base, with 10 bases lying between them. The CDR3 nucleotides are TGTGCCAGCAGTGTGGACTTTTTGAACACCGGGGAGCTGTTTTTT. Its protein is CASSVDFLNTGELFF.

In this sample, this clonotype turned up many times. V gene TRBV7-2 combines with J gene TRBJ1-5; D call uncertain. Trimming took off 2 bases at V and 2 bases at J, with 10 bases between the two ends. Germline values: CDR1 SGHTA, CDR2 FQGNSA. The CDR3 runs 15 residues. The DNA for the CDR3 is TGTGCCAGCAGCTTACTGGGTTTTGGCAATCAGCCCCAGCATTTT. Translating gives CASSLLGFGNQPQHF.

Only a few counts were recorded for this clonotype. This chain joins TRBV7-6 and TRBJ2-3; 10 nucleotides match TRBD2. Unmatched junction bases numbered 1, after V lost 4 bases and J lost 0 bases. The CDR3 contains 15 residues. Germline CDR1 reads SGHVS; CDR2 reads FNYEAQ. CDR3 DNA sequence: TGTGCCAGCAGCTGGACTAGCGGTAGCACAGATACGCAGTATTTT. The encoded protein is CASSWTSGSTDTQYF.

This clonotype was seen a few times. The CDR3, as DNA: TGCAGTGCTAGAGCCATTGCGGGCGCTGGGGCCAACGTCCTGACTTTC. This gives the protein CSARAIAGAGANVLTF. The chain recombines TRBV20-1 with TRBJ2-6; weak D call: TRBD2 (5 bases). The CDR3 runs 16 residues. Trimming cost V 1 base and J 2 bases, with 12 bases left between them. In germline, CDR1 is DFQATT, CDR2 SNEGSKA (reference sequence).

The table lists this clonotype with many counts. This chain links TRBV15 with TRBJ2-3, with 10 bases matching TRBD2. The CDR3 is made up of 17 amino acids. Losses at the gene ends were 5 bases for V and 2 bases for J; bases not matched to a gene: 10. The germline gives CDR1 LNHNV, CDR2 YYDKDF (reference sequence). The CDR3 protein is CATSLHRTSGFTDTQYF. The CDR3 DNA follows: TGTGCCACCAGCCTCCACCGGACTAGCGGCTTCACAGATACGCAGTATTTT.

This clonotype was detected many times. The chain uses TRBV20-1 and TRBJ2-3; TRBD2 matches 12 bases. Germline CDR1 reads DFQATT; CDR2 reads SNEGSKA (reference sequence). The CDR3 spans 15 residues. Trimming took 6 bases from V and 2 from J; bases not matched to a gene: 6. The CDR3 region has the DNA TGCAGTGCGACCGGGACTAGCGGGTTCACAGATACGCAGTATTTT. It is translated as CSATGTSGFTDTQYF.

This clonotype was counted many times. The rearrangement links TRBV24-1 to TRBJ2-3, with 11 positions matching TRBD1. Per germline, CDR1 KGHDR and CDR2 SFDVKD. The CDR3 runs 16 residues. Trimming cost V 4 bases and J 4 bases; bases outside gene matches: 6. CDR3 protein: CATSDGDRGIADTQYF. The CDR3 DNA reads as TGTGCCACCAGTGACGGGGACAGGGGGATCGCAGATACGCAGTATTTT.

On this clonotype itself: The junction departs from the called germline gene at one end, perhaps through a read error. The chain recombines TRBV7-2 with TRBJ2-5; 10 nucleotides align to TRBD2. The CDR3 is 17 residues long. Germline V lookup: CDR1 SGHTA, CDR2 FQGNSA. The CDR3 DNA reads as TGTGCCAGCAACTTAGATTCCCTAGCGGGGGCATTGAAGACCCAGTACTTC. Its translation: CASNLDSLAGALKTQYF.

At least ten counts were recorded for this clonotype. The chain carries TRBV24-1 and TRBJ1-1, with TRBD1 matching 9 bases. Per germline, CDR1 KGHDR and CDR2 SFDVKD. The trim removed 7 bases at V and 5 bases at J, leaving 4 bases unmatched. The CDR3 is made up of 13 amino acids. CDR3 amino acids: CATSKTGGTEAFF. In DNA, the CDR3 is TGTGCCACCAGCAAGACAGGGGGAACTGAAGCTTTCTTT.

This clonotype was detected ten times or more. The chain combines TRBV29-1 with TRBJ1-1; no clear D. Per the germline V gene, CDR1 is SQVTM and CDR2 is ANQGSEA. This CDR3 spans 13 amino acids. V was shortened by 7 bases and J by 1 base, with 13 bases between the two germline ends. The CDR3 region is CSGVKTQNTEAFF. The CDR3 nucleotides read TGCAGCGGCGTGAAGACACAGAACACTGAAGCTTTCTTT.

The V call is TRBV20-1, the J call TRBJ2-7; 13 bases align to TRBD2. The V segment lost 5 bases and the J segment 7 bases; nucleotides outside the gene matches: 11. Germline assignment: CDR1 DFQATT and CDR2 SNEGSKA (reference sequence). The length of the CDR3 is 15 residues. The CDR3 coding sequence is TGCAGTGCTGCCTATCGGACTAGCGGGAGAGGTGAGCAGTACTTC. Encoded protein: CSAAYRTSGRGEQYF.

This clonotype was observed many times. This chain joins TRBV7-2 and TRBJ2-1; TRBD2 aligns across 10 bases. The germline CDR1 and CDR2 sequences are SGHTA and FQGNSA. The length of the CDR3 is 12 residues. V dropped 6 bases and J dropped 11; count of bases not matched to a gene: 4. The CDR3 protein is CASSSTSGQQFF. CDR3 coding DNA: TGTGCCAGCAGTTCGACTAGCGGGCAGCAGTTCTTC.

Worth noting for this clonotype: A much larger clone differs by one base, so this may be a read error. The chain couples TRBV12-3 or TRBV12-4 to TRBJ1-5, with a tentative D call TRBD1 (5 bases). The CDR3 is 13 residues long. V was trimmed by 6 bases and J by 5 bases, leaving 11 bases between them. The DNA for the CDR3 is TGTGCCAGCAGAGGACGGGGGTATCAGCCCCAGCATTTT. It specifies CASRGRGYQPQHF.

This clonotype was found many times. The chain combines TRBV20-1 with TRBJ1-2; D is perhaps TRBD1 (6 bases). V was pared by 5 bases and J by 7 bases, with 17 bases between. Germline V gene data show CDR1 as DFQATT and CDR2 as SNEGSKA (reference sequence). This CDR3 spans 13 amino acids. The CDR3 DNA follows: TGCAGTGCTTCTACTCAGGGGATCGGTGGCTACACCTTC. Translating gives CSASTQGIGGYTF.

This clonotype occurred many times. The chain is built from TRBV20-1 and TRBJ2-1; 7 nucleotides agree with TRBD2. The V gene end was trimmed by 5 bases and the J gene end by 9 bases; junction bases not matched to a gene: 16. The CDR3 sequence is 15 residues long. The V gene's germline CDR1 is DFQATT and CDR2 SNEGSKA (reference sequence). The CDR3 DNA reads as TGCAGTGCTGGAGCAATGGGACTATCTGGGGGTGAGCAGTTCTTC. Residues: CSAGAMGLSGGEQFF.

Only a few counts were recorded for this clonotype. The V and J genes are TRBV28 and TRBJ2-5; weak D call: TRBD2 (5 bases). Deletions cut 3 bases from V and 2 bases from J, with 10 bases between. The CDR3 consists of 14 residues. CDR1 and CDR2 (germline): MDHEN, SYDVKM. CDR3 protein: CASSFGGGQETQYF. The CDR3 DNA follows: TGTGCCAGCAGTTTTGGTGGAGGTCAAGAGACCCAGTACTTC.

The sample holds many counts of this clonotype. The V and J genes are TRBV7-9 and TRBJ2-3; D call uncertain. CDR1 and CDR2 from the germline V gene are SEHNR and FQNEAQ (reference sequence). The CDR3 is made up of 13 amino acids. Trimming stripped 5 bases from V and 2 bases from J, with 8 bases between. CDR3 protein: CASSDRFTDTQYF. The CDR3 coding sequence is TGTGCCAGCAGCGACCGATTCACAGATACGCAGTATTTT.

There are many counts of this clonotype. The chain links TRBV27 to TRBJ1-6; D call uncertain. The CDR3 has 13 residues. The V and J ends lost 7 bases and 13 bases respectively, with 17 bases between them. Germline loops: CDR1 MNHEY, CDR2 SMNVEV (reference sequence). CDR3 coding DNA: TGTGCCAGCACCTCCCGGCAGATTGTGCCCCTCCACTTT. Its protein is CASTSRQIVPLHF.